A selection of T cell receptor beta chains follows, all from one sample in a study of T cell responses to AZD1222 COVID-19 vaccine. Libraries were prepared by immunoSEQ multiplex PCR; TCRdb keeps only in-frame clonotypes and omits some of them. The sample lists fewer than 200,000 clones; around nine tenths were seen once. The starting material was peripheral blood, obtained 28 days after the second dose of the MenACWY control vaccine. The source is an adult who received the MenACWY meningococcal vaccine as a control. Both conserved end residues are trimmed from each CDR3. The order of the fields is J gene, V gene, CDR3 protein.

TRBJ1-1,TRBV9,ASSVTGRHAEAF
TRBJ1-5,TRBV5-1,ASSLEGYSNQPQH
TRBJ2-1,TRBV19,ASSFPGLAVYNEQF
TRBJ2-7,TRBV2,ASTRDRGISEQY
TRBJ2-3,TRBV7-6,ASSPRPTDTQY
TRBJ2-5,TRBV18,ASSPPMRSGYQETQY
TRBJ2-1,TRBV10-3,AITHGTALDNEQF
TRBJ1-1,TRBV30,AWSGQGRGSTEAF
TRBJ1-1,TRBV5-5,ASSWKENTEAF
TRBJ2-1,TRBV7-2,ASSLISGRKLSYNEQF
TRBJ1-3,TRBV21-1,ASSKGGRGPGNTIY
TRBJ2-7,TRBV5-5,ASNKLGTGGFYEQY
TRBJ1-1,TRBV12-3/TRBV12-4,ASSQDRNTEAF
TRBJ2-1,TRBV7-3,ASSLNRLAGGYDEQF
TRBJ2-1,TRBV11-2,ASSLGLAGEYNEQF
TRBJ2-3,TRBV24-1,ATSDLGQGGADTQY
TRBJ1-2,TRBV9,ASSVEPSNYGYT
TRBJ2-7,TRBV6-2/TRBV6-3,ASSLNAGGGYEQY
TRBJ1-1,TRBV7-9,ASSFLVGMGAF
TRBJ1-6,TRBV2,ASSGVGRADNSPLH
TRBJ2-5,TRBV5-5,ASSLGGGQQETQY
TRBJ1-1,TRBV27,ASSPQGAGAF
TRBJ1-6,TRBV10-3,AIRKEWNSPLH
TRBJ1-3,TRBV18,ASSHGTGSGNTIY
TRBJ1-1,TRBV11-2,ASSLEGSANTEAF
TRBJ1-1,TRBV7-8,ASSPRVLGPEAF
TRBJ2-2,TRBV5-6,ASSFKGPFGELF
TRBJ1-5,TRBV9,ASSIGGTQPQH
TRBJ2-5,TRBV3-1/TRBV3-2,ASSQTSGGVGETQY
TRBJ2-5,TRBV5-1,ASSLGSGWETQY
TRBJ1-1,TRBV7-3,ASSLGGTVTEAF
TRBJ1-6,TRBV5-1,ASSCSRDRPDNSPLH
TRBJ2-1,TRBV7-2,ASSPGTPLYNEQF
TRBJ1-3,TRBV4-2,ASSQDPPGQGLVADTIY
TRBJ2-2,TRBV7-3,ASSRTVNTGELF
TRBJ1-1,TRBV10-3,AIRPGQGLGGNTEAF
TRBJ1-6,TRBV6-5,ASSNLDRGNSPLH
TRBJ1-5,TRBV19,ASSIRGAMGNQPQH
TRBJ1-4,TRBV6-4,ASSSGGMANEKLF
TRBJ2-7,TRBV13,ASTTRRTSPPNEQY
TRBJ1-5,TRBV28,ASSGQGRSNQPQH
TRBJ1-4,TRBV5-1,ASSFGIMSIRDNEKLF
TRBJ2-1,TRBV6-1,ASSAKTSAGEQF
TRBJ2-7,TRBV5-1,ASSLDVGRGRYEQY
TRBJ2-7,TRBV7-3,ASSLDRNYEQY
TRBJ1-1,TRBV10-3,AISDSGLLSGAF
TRBJ2-1,TRBV7-9,ASSQQLAGGNEQF
TRBJ1-2,TRBV6-5,ASSSDGEDYGYT
TRBJ1-1,TRBV7-9,ASSSPGYGNTEAF
TRBJ1-6,TRBV2,ASSEAIQGSPLH